Many counts were recorded for the clone carrying this TCR beta chain. Its antigen is not known. The data stem from a study of T cell repertoires in cytomegalovirus infection. One entry per CDR3 protein, called by TCRdb with MiXCR from the reads. The sample includes about 920,000 distinct CDR3 sequences, about a third of them seen just once. CDR1 and CDR2 (germline): SGHNT, YYREEE (reference sequence). V was pared by 4 bases and J by 3 bases, with 10 bases between. This CDR3 has 13 residues. Specimen: cultured CD8+ T cells from PBMCs, collected from culture after CMV antigen stimulation. The sequence derives from a human donor in good health (CMV status not recorded). Some clones in this sample may be carry-over from other donors' samples. The rearrangement uses TRBV5-4 and TRBJ2-5; D is unresolved. Here the CDR3 DNA reads TGTGCCAGCAGCCCCATCAGTAAAGAGACCCAGTACTTC. It specifies CASSPISKETQYF.